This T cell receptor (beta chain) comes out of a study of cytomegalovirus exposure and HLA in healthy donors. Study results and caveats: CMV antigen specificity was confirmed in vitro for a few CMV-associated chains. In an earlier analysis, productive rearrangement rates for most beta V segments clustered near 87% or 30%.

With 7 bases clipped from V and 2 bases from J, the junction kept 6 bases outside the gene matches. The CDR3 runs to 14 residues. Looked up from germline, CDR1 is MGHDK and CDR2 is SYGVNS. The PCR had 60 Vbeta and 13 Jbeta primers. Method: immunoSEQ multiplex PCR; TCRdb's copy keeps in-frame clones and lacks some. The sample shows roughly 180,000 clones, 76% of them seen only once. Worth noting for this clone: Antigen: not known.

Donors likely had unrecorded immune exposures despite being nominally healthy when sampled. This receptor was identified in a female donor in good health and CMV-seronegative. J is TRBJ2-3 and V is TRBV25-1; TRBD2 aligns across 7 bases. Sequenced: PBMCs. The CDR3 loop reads CASTGGFNTDTQYF. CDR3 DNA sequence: TGTGCCAGCACCGGGGGGTTCAACACAGATACGCAGTATTTT. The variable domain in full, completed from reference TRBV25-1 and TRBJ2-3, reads EADIYQTPRYLVIGTGKKITLECSQTMGHDKMYWYQQDPGMELHLIHYSYGVNSTEKGDLSSESTVSRIRTEHFPLTLESARPSHTSQYLCASTGGFNTDTQYFGPGTRLTVL.